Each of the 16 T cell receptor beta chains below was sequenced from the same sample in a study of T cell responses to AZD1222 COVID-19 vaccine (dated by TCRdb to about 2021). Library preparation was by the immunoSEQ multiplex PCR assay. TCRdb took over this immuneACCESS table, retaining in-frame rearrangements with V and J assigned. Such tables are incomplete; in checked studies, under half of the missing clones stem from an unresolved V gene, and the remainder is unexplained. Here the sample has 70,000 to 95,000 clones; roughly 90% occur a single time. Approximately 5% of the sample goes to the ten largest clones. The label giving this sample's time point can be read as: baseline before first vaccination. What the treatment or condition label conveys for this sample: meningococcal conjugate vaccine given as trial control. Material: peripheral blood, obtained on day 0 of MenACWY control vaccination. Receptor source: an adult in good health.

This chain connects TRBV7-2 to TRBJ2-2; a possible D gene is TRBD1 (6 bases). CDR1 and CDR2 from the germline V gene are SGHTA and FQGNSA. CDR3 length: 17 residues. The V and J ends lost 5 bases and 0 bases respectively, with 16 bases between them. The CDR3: CASSPFSGQTNTGELFF. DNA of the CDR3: TGTGCCAGCAGCCCCTTTTCCGGACAGACGAACACCGGGGAGCTGTTTTTT.

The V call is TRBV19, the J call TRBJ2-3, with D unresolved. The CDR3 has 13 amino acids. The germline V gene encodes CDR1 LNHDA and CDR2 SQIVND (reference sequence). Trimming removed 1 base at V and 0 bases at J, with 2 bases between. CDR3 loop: CASSIGSTDTQYF. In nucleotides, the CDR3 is TGTGCCAGTAGTATAGGCAGCACAGATACGCAGTATTTT.

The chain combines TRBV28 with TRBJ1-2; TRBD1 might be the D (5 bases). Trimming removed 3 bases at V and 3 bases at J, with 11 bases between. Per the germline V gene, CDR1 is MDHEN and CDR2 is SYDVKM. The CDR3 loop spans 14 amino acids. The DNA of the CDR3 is TGTGCCAGCAGTTTGGGTCCCAGGGACTATGGCTACACCTTC. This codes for CASSLGPRDYGYTF.

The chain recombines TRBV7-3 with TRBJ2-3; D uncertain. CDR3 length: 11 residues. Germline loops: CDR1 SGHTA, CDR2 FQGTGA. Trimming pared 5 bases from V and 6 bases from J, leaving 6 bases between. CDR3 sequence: CASSAGDTQYF. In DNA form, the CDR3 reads TGTGCCAGCAGCGCTGGGGATACGCAGTATTTT.

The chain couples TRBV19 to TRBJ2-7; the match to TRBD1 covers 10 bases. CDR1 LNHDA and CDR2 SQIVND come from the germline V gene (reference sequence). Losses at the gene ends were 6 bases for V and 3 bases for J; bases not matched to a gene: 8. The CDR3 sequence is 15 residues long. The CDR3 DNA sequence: TGTGCCAGTAGCAGACCGGGACAGGGGTACTACGAGCAGTACTTC. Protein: CASSRPGQGYYEQYF.

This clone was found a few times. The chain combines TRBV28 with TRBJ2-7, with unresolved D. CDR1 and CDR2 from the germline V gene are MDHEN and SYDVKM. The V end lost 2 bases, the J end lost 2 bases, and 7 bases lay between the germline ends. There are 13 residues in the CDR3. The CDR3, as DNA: TGTGCCAGCAGTTTAGCGGTTACCTACGAGCAGTACTTC. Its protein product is CASSLAVTYEQYF.

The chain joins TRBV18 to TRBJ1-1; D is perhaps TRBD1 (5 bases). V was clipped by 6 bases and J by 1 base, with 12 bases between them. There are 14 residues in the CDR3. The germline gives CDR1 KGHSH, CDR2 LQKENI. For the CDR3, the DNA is TGTGCCAGCTCCCTCGGGGGAGGGAACACTGAAGCTTTCTTT. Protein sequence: CASSLGGGNTEAFF.

The CDR3 DNA reads TGTGCCAGCAGCTTAGAGGACGGAAAGAACTATGGCTACACCTTC. Protein: CASSLEDGKNYGYTF. The chain uses TRBV7-8 and TRBJ1-2; no clear D. V was trimmed by 1 base and J by 2 bases, leaving 11 bases between them. Germline V CDR1 and CDR2: SGHVS, FQNEAQ. This CDR3 has 15 residues.

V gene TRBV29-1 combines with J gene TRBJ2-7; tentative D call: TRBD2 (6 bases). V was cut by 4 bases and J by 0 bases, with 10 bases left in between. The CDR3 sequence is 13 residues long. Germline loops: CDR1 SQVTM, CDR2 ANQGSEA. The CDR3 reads CSVVGGFSYEQYF. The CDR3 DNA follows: TGCAGCGTTGTGGGAGGATTCTCCTACGAGCAGTACTTC.

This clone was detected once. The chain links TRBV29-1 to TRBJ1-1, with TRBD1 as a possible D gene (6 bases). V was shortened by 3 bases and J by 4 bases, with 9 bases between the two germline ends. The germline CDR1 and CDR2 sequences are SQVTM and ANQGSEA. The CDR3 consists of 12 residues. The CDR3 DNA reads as TGCAGCGTTGAGGAGGGGGGCACTGAAGCTTTCTTT. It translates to CSVEEGGTEAFF.

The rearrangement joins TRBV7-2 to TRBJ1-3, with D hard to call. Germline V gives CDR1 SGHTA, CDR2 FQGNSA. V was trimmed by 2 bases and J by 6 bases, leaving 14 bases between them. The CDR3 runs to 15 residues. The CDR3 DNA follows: TGTGCCAGCAGCTTATTGTCGGCGATAGTAAACACCATATATTTT. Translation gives CASSLLSAIVNTIYF.

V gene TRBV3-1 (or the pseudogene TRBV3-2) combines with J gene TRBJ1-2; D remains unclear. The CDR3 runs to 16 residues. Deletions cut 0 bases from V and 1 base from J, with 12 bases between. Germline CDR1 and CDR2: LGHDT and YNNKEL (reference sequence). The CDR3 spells CASSQDGQVVNYGYTF. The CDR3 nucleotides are TGTGCCAGCAGCCAAGATGGGCAGGTGGTTAACTATGGCTACACCTTC.

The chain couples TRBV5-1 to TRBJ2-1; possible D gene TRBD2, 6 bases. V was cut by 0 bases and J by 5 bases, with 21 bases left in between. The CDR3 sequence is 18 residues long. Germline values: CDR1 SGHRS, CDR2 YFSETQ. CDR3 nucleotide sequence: TGCGCCAGCAGCTTGGAAGGTAGCGGAGCTATTCGAGACAATGAGCAGTTCTTC. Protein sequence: CASSLEGSGAIRDNEQFF.

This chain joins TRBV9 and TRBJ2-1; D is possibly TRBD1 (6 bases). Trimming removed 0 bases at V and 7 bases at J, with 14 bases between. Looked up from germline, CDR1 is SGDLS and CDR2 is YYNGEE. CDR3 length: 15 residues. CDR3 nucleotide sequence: TGTGCCAGCAGCGTAGCCACAGGGACGTCTAATGAGCAGTTCTTC. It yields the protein CASSVATGTSNEQFF.

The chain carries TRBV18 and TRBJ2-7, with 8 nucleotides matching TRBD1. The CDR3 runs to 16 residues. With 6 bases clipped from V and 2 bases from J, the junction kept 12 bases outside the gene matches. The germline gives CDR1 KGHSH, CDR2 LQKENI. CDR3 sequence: CASSPGLGTGPYEQYF. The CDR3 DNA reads TGTGCCAGCTCGCCAGGCTTAGGGACAGGACCCTACGAGCAGTACTTC. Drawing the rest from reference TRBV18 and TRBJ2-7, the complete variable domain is NAGVMQNPRHLVRRRGQEARLRCSPMKGHSHVYWYRQLPEEGLKFMVYLQKENIIDESGMPKERFSAEFPKEGPSILRIQQVVRGDSAAYFCASSPGLGTGPYEQYFGPGTRLTVT.

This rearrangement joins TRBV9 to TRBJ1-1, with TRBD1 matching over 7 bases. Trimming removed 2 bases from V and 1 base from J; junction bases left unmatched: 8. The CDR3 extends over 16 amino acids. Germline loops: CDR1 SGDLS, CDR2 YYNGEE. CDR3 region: CASSVFPGTENTEAFF. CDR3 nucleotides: TGTGCCAGCAGCGTGTTCCCCGGGACAGAGAACACTGAAGCTTTCTTT.